Sequencing of this T cell receptor (beta chain) was carried out in a study of human T cells and chemical hapten exposure (dated by TCRdb to the early 2020s). Context from the whole study: For sensitization, 2% DPC in acetone was applied to a 2 cm by 2 cm area of upper inner arm skin. The mostly female patient cohort included alopecia areata with under or over 50% scalp involvement, alopecia totalis and alopecia universalis. Libraries were combined into a pool for sequencing, and differences in TCR yield between samples came mainly from small differences in library volumes within the pool. Throughout the study period of 20 to 30 weeks, patients also received therapeutic DPC doses to the scalp every week. Blood samples were taken from patients before sensitization (week 0) and at 2, 6 and about 24 weeks after DPC sensitization. This study followed changes in the peripheral blood TCR repertoire in vivo during primary and secondary sensitization of alopecia patients to the hapten diphenylcyclopropenone (DPC). Roughly 30 alopecia patients gave blood for TCR sequencing at one to four time points (pre-sensitization, 2, 6 and 24 weeks). Patch testing was performed on the upper back with Finn chambers containing 0.01% DPC, and the patch tests were scored after 6 days according to International Contact Dermatitis Research Group standards. What the study reported, not specific to this receptor: DPC sensitization did not change how many TCRs were above 1 in 1000 frequency, and no evidence was found of alterations in global repertoire structure. Because every patient had alopecia, a presumed autoimmune disease, the patients' immune response might differ from that of healthy individuals. After repeated subsampling, changes were observed in the strength of the expansion versus patch-test correlation and in the threshold at which the correlation became significant. Patch test score was positively correlated with the number of PT1 expanded TCRs, with significance at thresholds 8, 16 and 32 but not at 4. Significantly more large CDR3 similarity clusters were formed by expanded TCRs than by pre-sensitization or healthy control sets, consistent with antigen-driven responses.

The library was obtained by RACE. The sequencer was a NextSeq 500. Library preparation attached unique molecular identifiers to individual cDNA molecules for quantitative, reproducible TCR counting. Each blood RNA sample was used to sequence both TCR alpha and TCR beta chains. As for the authors' bioinformatics: A median of around 100,000 TCRs per sample was observed, with a range of about 23,224 to 690,600. The Decombinator software suite was used to annotate V, J and CDR3 in the TCR reads. To make PS versus PT1 abundance plots, every sample was subsampled to the same number of TCRs (28,000). TCRs were defined as expanded if absent before sensitization and observed at least eight times at the 2-week time point. TCRdb reprocessed the public reads (quality trimming at Q25 with fastp, clone calling with MiXCR) and kept in-frame beta chains. Each CDR3 protein gets just one entry, which takes the most common genes and DNA from the rows behind it. It is TCRdb's table, rather than the study itself, that gives the V and J calls and clone size. This sample lists 150,000 to 200,000 distinct CDR3 sequences; more than 25% were detected once. Less than 3.5% of the sample is held by the ten biggest clonotypes.

This specimen's time point label, per the study, means: pre-sensitization, week 0. Interpreted using the paper, the treatment or condition label stands for: therapeutic diphenylcyclopropenone sensitization with weekly scalp DPC. At each patch-test visit, blood was drawn before the patch test was applied. Patients were considered eligible if aged 18 to 70, diagnosed with alopecia and deemed suitable for DPC therapy, and patients were excluded if pregnant. Total RNA was extracted from unfractionated whole blood that had been collected in Tempus Blood RNA tubes. Trimming takes 5 bases off V and 1 base off J; junction bases not matched to a gene: 8. The germline V gene gives CDR1 as MDHEN and CDR2 as SYDVKM. From cysteine to phenylalanine, the CDR3 is 16 amino acids long. Kept here is only the CDR3 DNA, which spans 48 bases and is read in frame from base 1. As concerns this clonotype: Its recognized antigen is unknown. Within one base of it there is no much larger clone, and no base qualities were kept.

This TCR came from a woman in her 30s with alopecia areata. Some clones in this sample may be carry-over from other donors' samples. The chain was built from TRBV28 and TRBJ2-5; 9 bases in the junction line up with TRBD1. Sequenced here: whole blood, sampled in connection with sensitization to the hapten diphenylcyclopropenone (DPC). CDR3 reads: CASSAPGDRAQETQYF. At the DNA level, the sequence is TGTGCCAGCAGTGCCCCTGGGGACAGGGCCCAAGAGACCCAGTACTTC.